The clone carrying this TCR beta chain was observed many times. The authors produced cDNA by 5'RACE using 10-nucleotide random UMIs. TCRdb re-derived calls from the 5' RACE reads in MiXCR, one entry per CDR3 protein. The repertoire consists of about 80,000 distinct CDR3 sequences, with 4.5% to 7.5% occurring once and the leading ten covering approximately 7.9%. This record belongs to a study of neurological immune-mediated disorders. Time point: longitudinal time-point 2. This clonotype originated in a woman aged 60 to 75 with multiple sclerosis. Sequencing input: PBMCs.

The CDR3 sequence is CASSLSGQGNNEQFF. The DNA for the CDR3 is TGTGCCAGCAGCCTATCAGGACAGGGCAACAATGAGCAGTTCTTC. The chain employs TRBV3-1 and TRBJ2-1; the match to TRBD1 covers 8 bases. The CDR3 sequence is 15 residues long. Trimming took 4 bases from V and 5 from J; bases not matched to a gene: 7. The germline V gene has CDR1 LGHDT and CDR2 YNNKEL (reference sequence).